One sample yielded the 21 T cell receptor beta chains listed below, sequenced in a study of OX40 agonist ivuxolimab in advanced cancers. Profiled with immunoSEQ multiplex PCR; TCRdb holds only in-frame clones, not every one. The data show 15,000 to 25,000 clones, about 88% seen once. The material was CD4+ or CD8+ T cells sorted from blood, obtained in a trial of the OX40 agonist ivuxolimab. These receptors were obtained from an adult with an advanced solid tumor such as melanoma, head and neck, liver or kidney cancer.

The rearrangement joins TRBV18 to TRBJ2-1, with D maybe TRBD1 (5 bases). V was pared by 3 bases and J by 3 bases, with 15 bases between. The V gene's germline CDR1 is KGHSH and CDR2 LQKENI. The CDR3 is made up of 16 amino acids. The CDR3 DNA reads as TGTGCCAGCTCACCCTCGGCAGGGTCGAACTACAATGAGCAGTTCTTC. Translated, it gives CASSPSAGSNYNEQFF.

The chain has TRBV28 and TRBJ2-7, with D perhaps matching TRBD2 (6 bases). The ends were cut back, 1 base at V and 3 bases at J, with 13 bases in the middle. CDR3 length: 15 amino acids. Germline values: CDR1 MDHEN, CDR2 SYDVKM. In DNA, the CDR3 is TGTGCCAGCAGTTTATTTAGCGGCAACTTCTACGAGCAGTACTTC. Protein: CASSLFSGNFYEQYF.

The J gene is TRBJ2-3, the V gene TRBV18, with a weak D call TRBD2 (6 bases). Per germline, CDR1 KGHSH and CDR2 LQKENI. The CDR3 covers 18 residues. Trimming shortened V by 2 bases and J by 1 base, and 19 bases separated the two germline ends. The CDR3 here is CASSPTISGRAGTDTQYF. The CDR3 DNA is TGTGCCAGCTCACCAACAATATCCGGGAGAGCCGGCACAGATACGCAGTATTTT.

J is TRBJ2-3 and V is TRBV5-1; D assignment may be TRBD1 or TRBD2 (7 bases each). CDR1 and CDR2 from the germline V gene are SGHRS and YFSETQ. This CDR3 comprises 16 residues. The V and J ends lost 0 bases and 3 bases respectively, with 14 bases between them. The CDR3 reads CASSLGNRGGTDTQYF. CDR3 coding DNA: TGCGCCAGCAGCTTGGGGAACAGGGGAGGGACAGATACGCAGTATTTT.

As for this clone: One junction end does not reproduce the germline sequence, and a read error may be involved. The J gene is TRBJ2-1, the V gene TRBV7-7; TRBD2 matches at 13 bases. From germline, CDR1 is SSHAT and CDR2 FNYEAQ (reference sequence). The CDR3 length is 15 residues. The CDR3 coding sequence is TGTGCTAGCAGCTGGGGGACTAGCGGGACCGATGAGCAGTTCTTC. Amino acid sequence: CASSWGTSGTDEQFF.

V and J are TRBV4-3 and TRBJ2-7; 10 bases fit TRBD1. The trim removed 0 bases at V and 4 bases at J, leaving 3 bases unmatched. The CDR3 sequence is 15 residues long. Germline V gene lookup returns CDR1 LGHNA and CDR2 YSLEER. The CDR3 DNA follows: TGCGCCAGCAGCCAAGAGCCGGACAGGGGGTACGAGCAGTACTTC. This gives the protein CASSQEPDRGYEQYF.

The chain employs TRBV19 and TRBJ1-5, with a weak D call TRBD1 (5 bases). Trimming pared 3 bases from V and 7 bases from J, leaving 13 bases between. The CDR3 has 14 residues. Germline assignment: CDR1 LNHDA and CDR2 SQIVND (reference sequence). CDR3 region: CASSMGGVDQPQHF. In DNA, the CDR3 is TGTGCCAGTAGTATGGGAGGGGTTGACCAGCCCCAGCATTTT.

This clone was detected a few times. V is TRBV19 and J is TRBJ2-2; D uncertain. Trimming stripped 3 bases from V and 4 bases from J, with 3 bases between. The CDR3 has 12 residues. Looked up from germline, CDR1 is LNHDA and CDR2 is SQIVND (reference sequence). The CDR3 loop is CASSISTGELFF. The CDR3 DNA reads TGTGCCAGTAGTATCAGCACCGGGGAGCTGTTTTTT.

This rearrangement joins TRBV27 to TRBJ2-7; D perhaps matches TRBD2 (6 bases). CDR1 and CDR2 (germline): MNHEY, SMNVEV (reference sequence). The CDR3 spans 15 residues. V lost 1 base, J lost 4 bases, and 14 bases lay in between. The CDR3 reads CASSLLAGRAYEQYF. The CDR3 DNA sequence: TGTGCCAGCAGTTTATTGGCGGGAAGGGCTTACGAGCAGTACTTC.

The chain has TRBV6-5 and TRBJ1-1, with unresolved D. The CDR3 consists of 14 residues. Trimming pared 2 bases from V and 4 bases from J, leaving 11 bases between. Germline CDR1 is MNHEY and CDR2 is SVGAGI. The chain's CDR3 is CASSYGQVGTEAFF. DNA of the CDR3: TGTGCCAGCAGTTACGGGCAGGTTGGCACTGAAGCTTTCTTT.

In the case of this clone: One end of the junction is discordant with germline, which a read error may explain. The V call is TRBV7-7, the J call TRBJ2-7; D is perhaps TRBD1 or TRBD2 (5 bases each). Germline V gene lookup returns CDR1 SSHAT and CDR2 FNYEAQ (reference sequence). The CDR3 loop spans 14 amino acids. CDR3 coding DNA: TGTGCTAGCAGCTTAGCACTAGGGGCCTACGAGCAGTACTTC. This codes for CASSLALGAYEQYF.

This clone has only one observation. The chain recombines TRBV25-1 with TRBJ1-1; TRBD1 agrees at 7 bases. Losses at the gene ends were 8 bases for V and 11 bases for J; bases not matched to a gene: 8. The CDR3 totals 11 residues. Germline loops: CDR1 MGHDK, CDR2 SYGVNS. The CDR3, as DNA: TGTGCCAGCTCGACAGGGAGGAGTGCTTTCTTT. Translation gives CASSTGRSAFF.

V is TRBV27 and J is TRBJ2-7, with D perhaps given as TRBD1 or TRBD2 (5 bases each). Germline CDR1 and CDR2: MNHEY and SMNVEV (reference sequence). V was pared by 5 bases and J by 3 bases, with 14 bases between. The CDR3 is 14 amino acids. Here the CDR3 DNA reads TGTGCCAGCAGTAACCGGGGCAAGGGCTACGAGCAGTACTTC. Protein sequence: CASSNRGKGYEQYF.

The V gene is TRBV19, the J gene TRBJ2-2; D gene uncertain. V was clipped by 3 bases and J by 8 bases, with 7 bases between them. The CDR3 runs to 12 residues. Germline V gene data show CDR1 as LNHDA and CDR2 as SQIVND (reference sequence). The CDR3 here is CASSIPRGELFF. The CDR3, as DNA: TGTGCCAGTAGTATCCCCCGAGGGGAGCTGTTTTTT.

The CDR3 protein is CASSLLDRVSYEQYF. CDR3 bases: TGCGCCAGCAGCCTATTGGACAGGGTTTCCTACGAGCAGTACTTC. V and J are TRBV4-1 and TRBJ2-5; 8 bases align to TRBD1. The J call may not be correct, given that the DNA end is closer to TRBJ2-7. CDR3 length equals 15 residues. From germline, CDR1 is MGHRA and CDR2 YSYEKL.

The chain is built from TRBV27 and TRBJ2-3; no reliable D call. The CDR3 totals 15 residues. CDR1 is MNHEY, CDR2 SMNVEV, per germline (reference sequence). Trimming removed 2 bases at V and 0 bases at J, with 9 bases between. CDR3: CASSLQVTSTDTQYF. The CDR3 DNA reads TGTGCCAGCAGTTTACAGGTGACTAGCACAGATACGCAGTATTTT.

The V and J genes are TRBV11-2 and TRBJ2-3; 11 bases match TRBD2. CDR3 length: 17 amino acids. Trimming removed 5 bases from V and 4 bases from J; junction bases left unmatched: 11. In germline, CDR1 is SGHAT, CDR2 FQNNGV. The CDR3 loop is CASSPGTSGTLSDTQYF. The CDR3 bases are TGTGCCAGCAGCCCCGGGACTAGCGGAACCCTTTCAGATACGCAGTATTTT.

J is TRBJ2-1 and V is TRBV5-1, with D possibly being TRBD2 (6 bases). Germline V gene sequence: CDR1 SGHRS, CDR2 YFSETQ. The CDR3 is 12 amino acids. V was cut by 2 bases and J by 7 bases, with 7 bases left in between. In DNA form, the CDR3 reads TGCGCCAGCAGCTTCGGGGGTAATGAGCAGTTCTTC. Its translation: CASSFGGNEQFF.

This clone was found a few times. The DNA of the CDR3 is TGTGCCAGCAGATCCGGGACCGATGAAAAACTGTTTTTT. Amino acids: CASRSGTDEKLFF. The chain has TRBV27 and TRBJ1-4, with D maybe TRBD1 (5 bases). Germline lookup yields CDR1 MNHEY and CDR2 SMNVEV (reference sequence). The CDR3 has 13 amino acids. The germline V and J ends were trimmed by 6 bases and 6 bases, with 11 bases remaining between them.

The chain carries TRBV4-2 and TRBJ2-4; TRBD1 agrees at 8 bases. Germline V CDR1 and CDR2: LGHNA, YNFKEQ. After removal of 2 bases from V and 5 bases from J, the junction contained 5 bases not matched to a gene. The CDR3 consists of 15 residues. Here the CDR3 DNA reads TGTGCCAGCAGCCAACAAGGACAGGGACAAAACATTCAGTACTTC. Translating it yields CASSQQGQGQNIQYF.

In this sample, this clone turned up a few times. The chain joins TRBV15 to TRBJ2-5; perhaps TRBD2 as D (6 bases). Germline assignment: CDR1 LNHNV and CDR2 YYDKDF (reference sequence). V dropped 3 bases and J dropped 5 bases, with 19 bases sitting between them. This CDR3 has 16 residues. The CDR3 here is CATSRTLLRRDETQYF. Here the CDR3 DNA reads TGTGCCACCAGCAGGACCCTCCTTCGGAGGGATGAGACCCAGTACTTC. The whole variable domain, remainder taken from reference TRBV15 and TRBJ2-5, is DAMVIQNPRYQVTQFGKPVTLSCSQTLNHNVMYWYQQKSSQAPKLLFHYYDKDFNNEADTPDNFQSRRPNTSFCFLDIRSPGLGDTAMYLCATSRTLLRRDETQYFGPGTRLLVL.